Below, one T cell receptor (beta chain) is given with its context. Patients in Seattle were enrolled during active infection, then followed longitudinally. In the study's own analysis: For nucleated cells, counts were estimated from reference gene primer amplification. Repertoires were generated with immunoSEQ multiplex PCR, while TCRdb's copy carries only in-frame clones and drops some. Clone size and V and J calls were adopted from that table, with D and trimming inferred from the DNA. The table has approximately 350,000 clones, 89% seen once. This entry is derived from a study of blood T cell repertoires in COVID-19. Study at large: COVID-19 samples, acute and convalescent, were from the United States, Italy and Spain. In each case, the material was cDNA or gDNA derived from T cells, B-cell-depleted T cells, or PBMCs.

There are 14 residues in the CDR3. From germline, CDR1 is SGHKS and CDR2 YYEKEE (reference sequence). V shed 4 bases and J shed 0 bases, with 10 bases lying between them. The specimen sequenced was peripheral blood. The chain recombines TRBV5-5 with TRBJ2-5, with D maybe TRBD1 (6 bases). The clonotype was recovered from a woman in her 30s with COVID-19, enrolled during active disease. CDR3 in DNA: TGTGCCAGCAGCCCAACAGGGTACCAAGAGACCCAGTACTTC. It specifies CASSPTGYQETQYF.